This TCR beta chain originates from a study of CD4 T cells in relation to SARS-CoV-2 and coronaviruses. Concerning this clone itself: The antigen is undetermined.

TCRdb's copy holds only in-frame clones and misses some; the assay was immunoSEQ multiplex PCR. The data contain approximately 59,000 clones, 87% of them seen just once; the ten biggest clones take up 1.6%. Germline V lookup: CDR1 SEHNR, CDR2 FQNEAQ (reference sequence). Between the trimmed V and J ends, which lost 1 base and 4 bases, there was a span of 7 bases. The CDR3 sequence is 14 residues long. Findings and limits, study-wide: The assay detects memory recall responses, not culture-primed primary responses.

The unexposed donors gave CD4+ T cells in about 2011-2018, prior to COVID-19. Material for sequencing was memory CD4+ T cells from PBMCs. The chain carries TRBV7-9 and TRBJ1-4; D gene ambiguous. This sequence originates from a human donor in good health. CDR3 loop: CASSLGQNNEKLFF. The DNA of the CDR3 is TGTGCCAGCAGCTTAGGTCAGAATAATGAAAAACTGTTTTTT.